This T cell receptor beta chain was recorded in a study of blood T cell repertoires in COVID-19. Overall study: Collection of acute and convalescent COVID-19 samples took place in the United States, Italy and Spain.

Clones were read by immunoSEQ multiplex PCR, and TCRdb kept only the in-frame ones, dropping some. The repertoire has about 250,000 clones, approximately 86% of them found once; the top ten carry approximately 5.7%. This TCR was sampled from a human donor in a cohort sampled during active COVID-19. Sample: peripheral blood.

The chain's CDR3 is CSVEGDTQYF. As DNA, the CDR3 is TGCAGCGTGGAGGGAGATACGCAGTATTTT. V is TRBV29-1 and J is TRBJ2-3, with D perhaps matching TRBD2 (6 bases). This CDR3 comprises 10 residues. Trimming stripped 6 bases from V and 5 bases from J, with 6 bases between. Germline-derived CDR1 and CDR2 are SQVTM and ANQGSEA.